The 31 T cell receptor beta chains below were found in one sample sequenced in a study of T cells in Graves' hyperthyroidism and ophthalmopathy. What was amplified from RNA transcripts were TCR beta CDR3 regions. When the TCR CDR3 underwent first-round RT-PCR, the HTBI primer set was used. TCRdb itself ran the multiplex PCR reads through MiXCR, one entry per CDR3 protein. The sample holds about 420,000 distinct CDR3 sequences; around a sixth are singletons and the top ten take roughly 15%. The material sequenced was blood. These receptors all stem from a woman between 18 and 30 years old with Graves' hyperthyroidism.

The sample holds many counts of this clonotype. CDR3 DNA: TGTGCCAGCAGTCCGTCGACACCTGAAGCTTTCTTT. Its protein is CASSPSTPEAFF. The V gene is TRBV12-3 or TRBV12-4, the J gene TRBJ1-1, with D unclear. V lost 5 bases, J lost 6 bases, and 10 bases lay in between. This CDR3 spans 12 amino acids.

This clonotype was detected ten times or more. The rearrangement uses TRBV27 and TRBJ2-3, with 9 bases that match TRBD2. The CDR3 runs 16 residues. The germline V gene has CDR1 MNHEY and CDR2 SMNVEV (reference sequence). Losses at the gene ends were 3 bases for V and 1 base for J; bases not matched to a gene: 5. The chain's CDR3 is CASSLLREGGTDTQYF. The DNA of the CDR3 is TGTGCCAGCAGTTTGTTGCGGGAGGGTGGCACAGATACGCAGTATTTT.

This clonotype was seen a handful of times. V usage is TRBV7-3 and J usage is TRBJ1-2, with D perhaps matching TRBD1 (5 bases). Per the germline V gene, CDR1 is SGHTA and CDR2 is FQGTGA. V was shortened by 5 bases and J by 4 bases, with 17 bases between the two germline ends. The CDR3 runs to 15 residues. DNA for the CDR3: TGTGCCAGCAGCCTTGTGGGGCAGACGGGCTATGGCTACACCTTC. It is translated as CASSLVGQTGYGYTF. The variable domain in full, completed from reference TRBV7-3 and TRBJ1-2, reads GAGVSQTPSNKVTEKGKYVELRCDPISGHTALYWYRQSLGQGPEFLIYFQGTGAADDSGLPNDRFFAVRPEGSVSTLKIQRTERGDSAVYLCASSLVGQTGYGYTFGSGTRLTVV.

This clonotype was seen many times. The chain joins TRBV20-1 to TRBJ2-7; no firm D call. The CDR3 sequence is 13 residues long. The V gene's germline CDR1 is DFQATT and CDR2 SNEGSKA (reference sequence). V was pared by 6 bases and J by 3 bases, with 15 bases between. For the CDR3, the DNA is TGCAGTGCCAAATCCGGGCCTGGCTACGAGCAGTACTTC. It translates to CSAKSGPGYEQYF.

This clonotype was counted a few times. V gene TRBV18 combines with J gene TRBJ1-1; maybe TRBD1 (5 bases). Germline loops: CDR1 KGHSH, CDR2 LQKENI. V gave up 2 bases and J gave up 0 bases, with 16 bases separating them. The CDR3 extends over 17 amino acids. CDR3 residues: CASSPEGRVSMNTEAFF. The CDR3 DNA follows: TGTGCCAGCTCACCAGAGGGCAGGGTGAGCATGAACACTGAAGCTTTCTTT.

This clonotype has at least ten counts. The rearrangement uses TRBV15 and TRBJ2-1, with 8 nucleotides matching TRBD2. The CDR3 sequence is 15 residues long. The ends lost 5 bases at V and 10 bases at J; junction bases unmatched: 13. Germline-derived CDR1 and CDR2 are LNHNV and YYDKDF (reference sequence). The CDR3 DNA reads TGTGCCACCAGCTCCCGGGGGGGCCGAGTTCGCGAGCAGTTCTTC. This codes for CATSSRGGRVREQFF.

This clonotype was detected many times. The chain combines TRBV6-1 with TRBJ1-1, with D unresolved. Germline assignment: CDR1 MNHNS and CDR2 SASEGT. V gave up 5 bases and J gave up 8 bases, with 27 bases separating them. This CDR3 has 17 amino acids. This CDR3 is CASSPRAGNSPVGEAFF. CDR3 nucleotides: TGTGCCAGCAGTCCTCGAGCCGGGAACTCCCCAGTCGGGGAAGCTTTCTTT.

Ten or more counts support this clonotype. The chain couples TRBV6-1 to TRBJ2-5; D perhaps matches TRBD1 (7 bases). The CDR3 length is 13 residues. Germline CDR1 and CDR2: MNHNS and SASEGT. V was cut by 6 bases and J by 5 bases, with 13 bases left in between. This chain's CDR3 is CASRRQGGETQYF. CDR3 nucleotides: TGTGCCAGCAGACGACAGGGAGGCGAGACCCAGTACTTC.

The CDR3 sequence: CASSQTGTGDASPLHF. CDR3 coding DNA: TGTGCCAGCAGCCAAACCGGGACAGGGGATGCATCACCCCTCCACTTT. The V and J genes are TRBV14 and TRBJ1-6, with 10 bases lining up with TRBD1. Germline CDR1 reads SGHDN; CDR2 reads FVKESK. V dropped 2 bases and J dropped 10; count of bases not matched to a gene: 8. The CDR3 loop spans 16 amino acids.

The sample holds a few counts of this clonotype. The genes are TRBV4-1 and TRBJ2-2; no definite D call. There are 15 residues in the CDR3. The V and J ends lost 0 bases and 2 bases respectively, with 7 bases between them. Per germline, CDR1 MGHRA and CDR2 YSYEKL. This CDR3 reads CASSQDAPNTGELFF. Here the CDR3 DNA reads TGCGCCAGCAGCCAAGACGCCCCAAACACCGGGGAGCTGTTTTTT.

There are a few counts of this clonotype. As DNA, the CDR3 is TGTGCCAGCAGTTACTCCGGAGGGAGCCTCGGGGAGCTGTTTTTT. Its protein product is CASSYSGGSLGELFF. The chain combines TRBV6-2 or TRBV6-3 with TRBJ2-2; possibly TRBD2 for D (6 bases). Trimming left V 0 bases short and J 7 bases short, with 12 bases between. The CDR3 loop spans 15 amino acids. Germline values: CDR1 MNHEY, CDR2 SVGEGT.

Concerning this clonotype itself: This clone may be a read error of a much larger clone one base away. DNA of the CDR3: TGTGCCAGCAGCCAAGAGGTCAACTATGGCTACACCTTC. This encodes CASSQEVNYGYTF. V and J are TRBV3-1 and TRBJ1-2; D gene unclear. The V end was cut by 0 bases, the J end by 2 bases, with 4 bases between. Germline CDR1 LGHDT, CDR2 YNNKEL (reference sequence). The CDR3 loop spans 13 amino acids.

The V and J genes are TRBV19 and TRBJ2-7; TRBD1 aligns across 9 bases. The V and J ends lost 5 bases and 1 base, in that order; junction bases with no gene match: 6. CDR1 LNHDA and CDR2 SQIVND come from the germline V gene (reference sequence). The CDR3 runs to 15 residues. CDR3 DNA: TGTGCCAGTAGTGACCGGGACAGGGCATCCTACGAGCAGTACTTC. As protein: CASSDRDRASYEQYF.

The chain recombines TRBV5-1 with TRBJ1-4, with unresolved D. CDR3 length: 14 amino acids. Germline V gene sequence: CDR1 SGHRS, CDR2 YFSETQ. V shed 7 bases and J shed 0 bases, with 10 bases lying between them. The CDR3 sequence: CASSRAATNEKLFF. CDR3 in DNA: TGCGCCAGCTCCCGGGCCGCAACTAATGAAAAACTGTTTTTT.

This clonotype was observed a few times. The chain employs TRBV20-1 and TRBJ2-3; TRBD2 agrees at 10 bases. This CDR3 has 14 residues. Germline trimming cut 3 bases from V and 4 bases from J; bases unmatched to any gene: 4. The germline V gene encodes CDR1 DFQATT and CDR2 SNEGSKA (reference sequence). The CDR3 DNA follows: TGCAGTGCTAGTTTAGCGGGGGGCGCAGATACGCAGTATTTT. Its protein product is CSASLAGGADTQYF.

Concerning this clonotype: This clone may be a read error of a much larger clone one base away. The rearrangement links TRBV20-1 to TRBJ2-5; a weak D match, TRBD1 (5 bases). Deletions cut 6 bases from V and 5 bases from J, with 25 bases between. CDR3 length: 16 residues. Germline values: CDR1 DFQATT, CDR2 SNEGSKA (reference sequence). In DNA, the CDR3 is TGCAGTGCCGCTCCTCGCGGCGAAGTAGCAGGGGAGACCCAGTACTTC. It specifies CSAAPRGEVAGETQYF.

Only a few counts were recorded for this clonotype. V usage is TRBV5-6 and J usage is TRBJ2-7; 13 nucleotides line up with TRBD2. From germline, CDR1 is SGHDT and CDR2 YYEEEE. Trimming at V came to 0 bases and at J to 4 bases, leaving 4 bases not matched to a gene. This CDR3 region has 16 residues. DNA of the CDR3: TGTGCCAGCAGCTTGGTTGGGACTAGCGGGATTTACGAGCAGTACTTC. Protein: CASSLVGTSGIYEQYF.

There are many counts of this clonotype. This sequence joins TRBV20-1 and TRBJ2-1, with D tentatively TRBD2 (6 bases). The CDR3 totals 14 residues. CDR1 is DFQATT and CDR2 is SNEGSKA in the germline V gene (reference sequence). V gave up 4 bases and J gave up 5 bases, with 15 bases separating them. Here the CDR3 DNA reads TGCAGTGCTACCCGGGACTGGGGAGACAATGAGCAGTTCTTC. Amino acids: CSATRDWGDNEQFF.

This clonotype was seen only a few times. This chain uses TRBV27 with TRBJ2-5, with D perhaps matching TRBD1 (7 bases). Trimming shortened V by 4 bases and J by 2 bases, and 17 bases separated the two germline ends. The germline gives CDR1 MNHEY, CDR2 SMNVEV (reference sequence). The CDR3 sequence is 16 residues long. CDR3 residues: CASSSRVQGGQETQYF. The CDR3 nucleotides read TGTGCCAGCAGTTCACGGGTCCAGGGGGGACAAGAGACCCAGTACTTC.

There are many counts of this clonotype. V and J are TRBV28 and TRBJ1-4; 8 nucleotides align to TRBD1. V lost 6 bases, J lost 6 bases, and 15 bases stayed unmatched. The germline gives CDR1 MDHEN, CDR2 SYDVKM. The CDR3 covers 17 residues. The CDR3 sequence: CASSSGTGSTGDEKLFF. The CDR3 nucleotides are TGTGCCAGCAGCTCCGGGACAGGTTCTACGGGGGATGAAAAACTGTTTTTT.

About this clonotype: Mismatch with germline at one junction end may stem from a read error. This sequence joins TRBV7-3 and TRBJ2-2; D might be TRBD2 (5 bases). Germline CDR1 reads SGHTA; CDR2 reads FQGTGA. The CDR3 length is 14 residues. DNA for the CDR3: TGTGCCAGCAGCAGCAGCGCGAACACCGGGGAGCTGGTTTTT. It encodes CASSSSANTGELVF.

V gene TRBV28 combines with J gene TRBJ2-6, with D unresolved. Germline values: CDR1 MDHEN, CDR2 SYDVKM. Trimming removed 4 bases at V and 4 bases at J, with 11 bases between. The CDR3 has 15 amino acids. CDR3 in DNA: TGTGCCAGCAGTTCACTGGGGTCCGGGGCCAACGTCCTGACTTTC. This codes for CASSSLGSGANVLTF. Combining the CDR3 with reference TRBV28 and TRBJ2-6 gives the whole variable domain DVKVTQSSRYLVKRTGEKVFLECVQDMDHENMFWYRQDPGLGLRLIYFSYDVKMKEKGDIPEGYSVSREKKERFSLILESASTNQTSMYLCASSSLGSGANVLTFGAGSRLTVL.

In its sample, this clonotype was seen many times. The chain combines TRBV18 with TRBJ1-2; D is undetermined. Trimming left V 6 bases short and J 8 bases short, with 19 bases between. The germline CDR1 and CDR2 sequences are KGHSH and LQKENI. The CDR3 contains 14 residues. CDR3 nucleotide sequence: TGTGCCAGCTCTCACCCTGGTAGGCTGGAGGGCTACACCTTC. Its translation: CASSHPGRLEGYTF.

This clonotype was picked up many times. This CDR3 reads CASSLLGTNEKLFF. In DNA form, the CDR3 reads TGTGCCAGCAGCCTACTGGGAACTAATGAAAAACTGTTTTTT. The genes are TRBV7-8 and TRBJ1-4; D is uncertain. The germline V gene encodes CDR1 SGHVS and CDR2 FQNEAQ. The CDR3 loop spans 14 amino acids. Trimming cost V 5 bases and J 1 base, with 8 bases left between them.

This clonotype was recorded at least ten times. The CDR3 DNA reads TGTGCCAGCAGTTACGCTCGGGACACCGGGGAGCTGTTTTTT. Protein: CASSYARDTGELFF. V gene TRBV6-5 combines with J gene TRBJ2-2, with D hard to call. Per the germline V gene, CDR1 is MNHEY and CDR2 is SVGAGI. V lost 2 bases, J lost 3 bases, and 7 bases lay in between. The CDR3 is 14 residues long.

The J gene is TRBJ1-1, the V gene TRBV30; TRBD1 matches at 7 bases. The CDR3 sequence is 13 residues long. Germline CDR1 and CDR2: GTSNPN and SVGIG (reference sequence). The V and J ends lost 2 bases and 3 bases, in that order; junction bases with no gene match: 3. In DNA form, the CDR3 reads TGTGCCTGGAGTAAGGGGGCGGACACTGAAGCTTTCTTT. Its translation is CAWSKGADTEAFF. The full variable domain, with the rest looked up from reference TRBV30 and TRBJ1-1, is SQTIHQWPATLVQPVGSPLSLECTVEGTSNPNLYWYRQAAGRGLQLLFYSVGIGQISSEVPQNLSASRPQDRQFILSSKKLLLSDSGFYLCAWSKGADTEAFFGQGTRLTVV.

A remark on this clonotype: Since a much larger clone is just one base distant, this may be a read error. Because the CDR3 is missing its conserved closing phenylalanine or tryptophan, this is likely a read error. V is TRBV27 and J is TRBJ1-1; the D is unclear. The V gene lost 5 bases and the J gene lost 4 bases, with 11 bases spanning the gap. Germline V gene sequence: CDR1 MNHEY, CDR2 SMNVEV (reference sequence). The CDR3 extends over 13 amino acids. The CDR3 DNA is TGTGCCAGCAGTCCCCGTGTGGCCACTGAAGCTTTCTCT. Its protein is CASSPRVATEAFS.

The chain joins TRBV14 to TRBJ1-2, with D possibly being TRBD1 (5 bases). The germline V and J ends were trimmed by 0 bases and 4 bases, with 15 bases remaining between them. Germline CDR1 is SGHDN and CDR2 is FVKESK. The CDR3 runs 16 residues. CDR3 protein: CASSQEGEGTTYGYTF. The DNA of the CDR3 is TGTGCCAGCAGCCAAGAGGGTGAAGGGACGACCTATGGCTACACCTTC.

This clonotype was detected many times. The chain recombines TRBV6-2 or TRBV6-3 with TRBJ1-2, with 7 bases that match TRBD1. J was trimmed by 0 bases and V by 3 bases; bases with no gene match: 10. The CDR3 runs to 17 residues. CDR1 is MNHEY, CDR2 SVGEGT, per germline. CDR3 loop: CASSYDRTGLSNYGYTF. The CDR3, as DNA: TGTGCCAGCAGTTATGATCGGACAGGACTTTCTAACTATGGCTACACCTTC.

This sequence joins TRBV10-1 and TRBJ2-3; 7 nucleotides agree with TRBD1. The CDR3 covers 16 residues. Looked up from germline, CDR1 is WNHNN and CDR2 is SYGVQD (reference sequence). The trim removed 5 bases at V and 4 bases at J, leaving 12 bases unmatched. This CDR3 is CASSPRDRIKADTQYF. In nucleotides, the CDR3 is TGCGCCAGCAGTCCAAGGGACAGAATAAAGGCAGATACGCAGTATTTT.

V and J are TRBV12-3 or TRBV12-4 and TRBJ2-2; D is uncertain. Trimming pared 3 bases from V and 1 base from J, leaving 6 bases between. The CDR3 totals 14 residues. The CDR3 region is CASSFLQNTGELFF. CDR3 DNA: TGTGCCAGCAGTTTCTTACAGAACACCGGGGAGCTGTTTTTT.